This T cell receptor beta chain was identified during a study of vaccination and CD4 T cells after COVID-19 (dated by TCRdb to between 2021 and 2023). Study-wide context: The convalescent cohort comprised six males and four females, including two Hispanic individuals, seven Caucasians, two Asians and one multiracial person. Two doses of either the Pfizer-BioNTech BNT162b2 vaccine (n=8) or the Moderna mRNA-1273 vaccine (n=2) were administered to participants. Post-COVID blood samples from convalescent patients were collected a median of approximately 93 days after diagnosis, with a range of 35 to 161 days. Post-vaccine blood samples were taken a median of 72 days after the second vaccine dose, with a range of 14 to 241 days. The cultures were stimulated with overlapping spike peptide pools from SARS-CoV-2 and from the common cold coronaviruses HCoV-NL63, HCoV-OC43 and HCoV-229E. Control cultures used a CEFX viral epitope pool as positive control, an HIV-1 Nef peptide pool as negative control, or no peptide. In 10 COVID-19 convalescent patients and a few infection-naive healthy vaccine recipients, researchers compared the spike-specific CD4+ TCR repertoire from before mRNA vaccination with the repertoire from after. At the TCR clonotype level, an earlier paper using these donors assessed memory CD4+ T cell crossreactivity between SARS-CoV-2 and common cold coronavirus spike proteins.

What the treatment or condition label conveys for this sample: 10-day PBMC culture with coronavirus spike peptide pools or control peptides (ViraFEST assay). CD4+ T cells from unexposed donors were collected before the COVID-19 pandemic (2011-2018). The ViraFEST assay, used in the study, expanded antigen-specific T cells with peptide pools and then identified the expanded clonotypes through TCR sequencing. Each well held 1.5 million to 2.5 million PBMCs cultured with around 9 ug/ml peptide pools in IMDM containing 5% human AB serum and approximately 10 IU/ml IL-2. Half of the culture medium was replaced with fresh IL-2-containing medium on days 3 and 7. CD4+ T cells were isolated after around 11 days of culture through negative selection using the EasySep CD4+ T cell isolation kit. As cell numbers permitted, CD4+ T cells from unexposed donors were tested for reactivity to SARS-CoV-2 S and N and to four common cold coronavirus spike pools. Ficoll-Paque Plus gradient centrifugation was used to isolate PBMCs from whole blood, and the isolated PBMCs were then either used fresh or cryopreserved at -140C. In general, triplicate wells were set up for every culture condition. The leukapheresis product used for the unexposed donors was purchased from a commercial source.

On the study overall, not on this receptor specifically: Among convalescent patients, a median roughly 84% of the SARS-CoV-2-reactive clones seen after vaccination appeared only after vaccination, which suggests priming specific to the vaccine. The median count of SARS-CoV-2-reactive clonotypes went up from around 20 after infection to a few dozen after vaccination, although the change was not significant. Of the vaccine-specific clones found in convalescent patients, nearly all (304 of 307) were mono-reactive for SARS-CoV-2 spike instead of being cross-reactive with common cold coronaviruses. Only a relatively small number of convalescent patients were included in the study, and early timepoints following natural infection were not analyzed.

Preparation of the library involved PCR. DNA from cultured CD4+ T cells underwent TCR sequencing with the Oncomine TCR Beta short-read assay at the Johns Hopkins FTIC core. Genomic DNA was extracted from the cultured CD4+ T cells with the QIAamp micro DNA kit. Oncomine TCR Beta libraries from cultured CD4+ T cells were pooled using unique dual indexes and sequenced on an Illumina iSeq 100. In the authors' own workflow: Non-productive sequences were removed, and CDR3s that did not start with C, did not end with F or W, or were shorter than 7 amino acids were discarded. Antigen-specific clonotypes were identified using the MANAFEST web application through comparison of peptide-stimulated wells with reference and other culture wells. To be called positive, a clone needed an FDR below 0.05, an odds ratio above 5, and a productive frequency above 0.1% in at least two of three replicate wells. Clonotypes that were significantly expanded in both SARS-CoV-2 spike wells and at least one common cold coronavirus spike condition were defined as cross-reactive. Similarity between CDR3 sequences was evaluated in R version 3.6.1 using Levenshtein distances (stringdist) and unrooted phylogenetic trees (ape). The public reads were reanalyzed by TCRdb: fastp trimming at Q25, MiXCR alignment, in-frame beta chains only. A single entry per CDR3 protein holds the most common genes and DNA from its merged rows. TCRdb's processing, not the authors' own work, is the source of the V and J calls. Here the sample has about 6,800 distinct CDR3 sequences; under 45% occur a single time. The top ten clonotypes cover about a third of the sample.

The CDR3 runs 15 residues from the cysteine to the phenylalanine. CDR3 DNA only is kept here, 45 bases in frame from base 1. In the germline V gene, CDR1 corresponds to SGHTA and CDR2 to FQGNSA. V is shortened by 2 bases, J by 5 bases, and the region joining them spans 14 bases. A note on this clonotype: No antigen is known for it. It has no much larger one-base neighbor in the sample; base qualities were not kept.

The sequenced sample was CD4+ T cells from blood, cultured in vitro. The chain is made from TRBV7-2 and TRBJ2-3; the D segment could be TRBD1, given 5 matching bases. The receptor comes from a human donor in good health. The CDR3 region has the sequence CASSLRSLGEDTQYF. The nucleotides are TGTGCCAGCAGCTTAAGATCCCTAGGGGAAGATACGCAGTATTTT.